This T cell receptor (beta chain) was documented in a study of blood T cells in healthy people across ages. Overall study findings and caveats: Estimated diversity across one million T cells was deemed an underestimate.

This clonotype was seen more than once but under ten times. The antigen is unknown. CDR3 length: 17 amino acids. CDR1 and CDR2 (germline): LGHDT, YNNKEL (reference sequence). Primers used in a second PCR of roughly 6 to 12 cycles were a sample-barcoded 5' primer and a J-beta primer mix. Via MiXCR, TCRdb re-called the 5' RACE reads, giving one row per CDR3 protein. Here the sample spans roughly 830,000 distinct CDR3 sequences, roughly 60% being singletons. This TCR came from a man aged 30 to 45 in good health. The chain combines TRBV3-1 with TRBJ2-5, with 7 positions matching TRBD2. The J call is uncertain, as TRBJ2-7 better fits the DNA end. Sequencing input: blood. The chain's CDR3 is CASSQVASGRGRYEQYF. The CDR3 DNA follows: TGTGCCAGCAGCCAAGTAGCATCAGGGAGGGGTCGCTACGAGCAGTACTTC.